This T cell receptor (beta chain) was documented in a study of PD-1 blockade in mismatch repair-deficient tumors. A remark on this clone: Its antigen is not known.

Clones were sequenced by immunoSEQ multiplex PCR, and TCRdb holds only the in-frame ones, with some missing. The table records around 52,000 clones, roughly 80% of them present only once. V lost 2 bases, J lost 9 bases, and 12 bases stayed unmatched. The CDR3 consists of 16 residues. Looked up from germline, CDR1 is SGHTS and CDR2 is YDEGEE. Study-wide points: After pembrolizumab, tumor-resident clones rose rapidly, then generally contracted before radiologic responses.

PCR or immunohistochemistry showed mismatch repair deficiency in every enrolled patient. A few pembrolizumab responders had their TCRs sequenced. The chain recombines TRBV5-8 with TRBJ2-2, with TRBD2 identical over 8 bases. The source of this sequence is an adult with mismatch repair-deficient cancer. The source material was peripheral blood, sampled approximately 18 weeks after starting pembrolizumab. The CDR3 loop reads CASSFFSSGPPRELFF. DNA of the CDR3: TGTGCCAGCAGCTTCTTTTCTAGCGGGCCTCCCCGGGAGCTGTTTTTT.